This T cell receptor (beta chain) was captured in a study of beta chain features in type 1 diabetes. In the study overall: Examination of sorted cells across all samples involved over 95 million cells.

Sorting with CD45RO/CCR7/CD25/CD127/CD95/CD27 yielded naive, central memory, regulatory and stem-like memory CD4+ cells. The sample holds a few counts of this clone. What it binds is unknown. Germline V gene lookup returns CDR1 MGHRA and CDR2 YSYEKL. The CDR3 sequence is 17 residues long. V was pared by 0 bases and J by 2 bases, with 15 bases between. Expressed TCRB transcripts were sequenced because the entire RNA isolate underwent reverse transcription. The protocol was immunoSEQ multiplex PCR, while the TCRdb copy is restricted to in-frame clones and leaves out a portion. The sample holds under 400,000 clones, about 12% seen once. Points from the study as a whole: There was a moderate but significant shortening of TCRB CDR3s in all four CD4+ subsets of Type 1 diabetes patients. Type 1 diabetes patients had VDJ junctions that carried fewer insertions and more deletions. The naive, central memory and Treg TCRB repertoires looked more alike in patients than they did in healthy donors.

V and J are TRBV4-1 and TRBJ2-3; a weak D match, TRBD2 (5 bases). The sequence was collected from a woman aged 18-35 years with type 1 diabetes. Specimen: naive CD4+ T cells from blood. The CDR3 nucleotides read TGCGCCAGCAGCCAAGAAGGGAGCGGCGGATTCACAGATACGCAGTATTTT. The encoded protein is CASSQEGSGGFTDTQYF.